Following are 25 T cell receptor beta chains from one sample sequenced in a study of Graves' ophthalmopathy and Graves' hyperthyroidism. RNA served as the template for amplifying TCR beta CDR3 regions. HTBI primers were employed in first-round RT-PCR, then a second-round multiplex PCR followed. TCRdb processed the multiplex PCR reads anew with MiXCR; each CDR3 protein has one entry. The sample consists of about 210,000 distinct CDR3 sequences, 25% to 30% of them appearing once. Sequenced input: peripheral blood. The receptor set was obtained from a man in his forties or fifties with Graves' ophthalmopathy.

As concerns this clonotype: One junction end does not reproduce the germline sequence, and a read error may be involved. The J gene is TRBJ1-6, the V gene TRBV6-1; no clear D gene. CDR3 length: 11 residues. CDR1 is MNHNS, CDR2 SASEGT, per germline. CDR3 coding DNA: TGTGCCAGCAGGGAAGATTCACCCCTCCACTTT. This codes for CASREDSPLHF.

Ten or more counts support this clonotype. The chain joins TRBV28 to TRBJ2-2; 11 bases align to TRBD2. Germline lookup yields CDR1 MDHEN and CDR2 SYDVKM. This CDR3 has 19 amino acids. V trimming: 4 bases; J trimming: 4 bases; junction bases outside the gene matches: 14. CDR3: CASSSPFDSGRGGTGELFF. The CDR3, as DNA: TGTGCCAGCAGTTCCCCTTTCGATAGCGGGAGGGGGGGCACCGGGGAGCTGTTTTTT.

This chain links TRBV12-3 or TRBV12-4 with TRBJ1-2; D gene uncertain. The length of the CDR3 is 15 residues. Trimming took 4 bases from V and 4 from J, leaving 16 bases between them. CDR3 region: CASSSPITRGYGYTF. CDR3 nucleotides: TGTGCCAGCAGTTCTCCCATCACCCGGGGCTATGGCTACACCTTC.

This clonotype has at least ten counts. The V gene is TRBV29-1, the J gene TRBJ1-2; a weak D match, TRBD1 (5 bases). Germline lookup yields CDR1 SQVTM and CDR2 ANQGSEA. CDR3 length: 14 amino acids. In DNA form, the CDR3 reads TGCAATCGGGGGGTGCGGGGCCCCAACTATGGCTACACCTTC. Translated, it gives CNRGVRGPNYGYTF.

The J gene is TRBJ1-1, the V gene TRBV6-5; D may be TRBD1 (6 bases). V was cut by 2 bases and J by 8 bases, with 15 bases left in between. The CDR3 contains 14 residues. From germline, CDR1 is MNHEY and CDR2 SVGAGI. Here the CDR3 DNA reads TGTGCCAGCAGTTACAGGGAACAGGGTCAGGAAGCTTTCTTT. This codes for CASSYREQGQEAFF.

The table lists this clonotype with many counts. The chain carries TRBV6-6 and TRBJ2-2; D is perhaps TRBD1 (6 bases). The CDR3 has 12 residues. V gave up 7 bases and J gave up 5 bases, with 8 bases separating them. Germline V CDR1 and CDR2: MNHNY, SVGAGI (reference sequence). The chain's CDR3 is CASIQGTGELFF. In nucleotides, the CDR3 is TGTGCCAGCATCCAGGGGACCGGGGAGCTGTTTTTT.

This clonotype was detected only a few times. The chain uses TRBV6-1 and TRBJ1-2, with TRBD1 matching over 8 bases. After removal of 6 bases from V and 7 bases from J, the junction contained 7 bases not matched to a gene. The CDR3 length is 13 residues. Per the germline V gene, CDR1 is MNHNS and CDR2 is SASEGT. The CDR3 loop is CASSPSGGFGYTF. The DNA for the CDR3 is TGTGCCAGCAGCCCTTCAGGGGGCTTTGGCTACACCTTC.

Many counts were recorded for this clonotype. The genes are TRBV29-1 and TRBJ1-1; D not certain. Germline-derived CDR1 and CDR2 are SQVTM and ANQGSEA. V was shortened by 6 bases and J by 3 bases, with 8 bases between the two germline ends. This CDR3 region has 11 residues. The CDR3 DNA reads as TGCAGCGTGCAAGGGTACACTGAAGCTTTCTTT. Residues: CSVQGYTEAFF.

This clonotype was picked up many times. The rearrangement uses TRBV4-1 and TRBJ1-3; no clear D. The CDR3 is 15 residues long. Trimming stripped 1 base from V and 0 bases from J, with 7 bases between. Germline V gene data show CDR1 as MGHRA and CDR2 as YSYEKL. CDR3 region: CASSQGRYSGNTIYF. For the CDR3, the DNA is TGCGCCAGCAGCCAAGGTCGGTACTCTGGAAACACCATATATTTT.

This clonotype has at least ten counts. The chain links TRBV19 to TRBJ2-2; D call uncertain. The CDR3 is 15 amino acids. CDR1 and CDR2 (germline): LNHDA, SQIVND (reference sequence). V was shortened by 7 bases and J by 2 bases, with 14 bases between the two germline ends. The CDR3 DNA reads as TGTGCCAGTACCCCTTTCAGGCTAAACACCGGGGAGCTGTTTTTT. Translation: CASTPFRLNTGELFF.

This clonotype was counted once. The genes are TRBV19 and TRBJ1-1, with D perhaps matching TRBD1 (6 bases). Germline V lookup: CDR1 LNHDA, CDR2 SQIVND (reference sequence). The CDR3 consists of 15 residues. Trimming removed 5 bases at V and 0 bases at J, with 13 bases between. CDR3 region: CASSGGASVNTEAFF. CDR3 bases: TGTGCCAGTAGTGGGGGGGCTTCCGTGAACACTGAAGCTTTCTTT.

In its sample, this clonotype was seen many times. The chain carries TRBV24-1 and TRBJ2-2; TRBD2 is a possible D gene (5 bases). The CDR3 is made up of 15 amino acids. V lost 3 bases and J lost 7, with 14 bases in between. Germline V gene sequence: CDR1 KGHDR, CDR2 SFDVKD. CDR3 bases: TGTGCCACCAGTGATCCGGGAAGCCCCCTCGGGGAGCTGTTTTTT. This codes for CATSDPGSPLGELFF.

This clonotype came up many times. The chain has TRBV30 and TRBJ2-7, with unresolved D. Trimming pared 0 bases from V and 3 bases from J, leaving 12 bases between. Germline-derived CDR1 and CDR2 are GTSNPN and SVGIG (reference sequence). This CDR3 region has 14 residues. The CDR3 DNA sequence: TGTGCCTGGAGTGTATCCGGCCAAAACTACGAGCAGTACTTC. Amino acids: CAWSVSGQNYEQYF.

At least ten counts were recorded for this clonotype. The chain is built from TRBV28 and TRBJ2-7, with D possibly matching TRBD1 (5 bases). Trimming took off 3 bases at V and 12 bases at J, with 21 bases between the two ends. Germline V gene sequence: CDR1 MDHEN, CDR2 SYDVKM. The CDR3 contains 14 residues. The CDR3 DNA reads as TGTGCCAGCAGTTTTCGGGCAGGGCCTCGTTCTCCGTACTTC. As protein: CASSFRAGPRSPYF.

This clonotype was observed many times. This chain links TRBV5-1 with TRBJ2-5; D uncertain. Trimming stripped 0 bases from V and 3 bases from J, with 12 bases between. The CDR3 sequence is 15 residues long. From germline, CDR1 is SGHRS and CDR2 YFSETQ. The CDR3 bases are TGCGCCAGCAGCTTGGTTGCCAGAAATGAAGAGACCCAGTACTTC. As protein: CASSLVARNEETQYF.

The CDR3 spells CATSDLNGFQETQYF. DNA of the CDR3: TGTGCCACCAGTGATTTGAACGGTTTTCAAGAGACCCAGTACTTC. The chain employs TRBV24-1 and TRBJ2-5; D gene ambiguous. CDR3 length: 15 amino acids. CDR1 is KGHDR, CDR2 SFDVKD, per germline. V gave up 0 bases and J gave up 2 bases, with 9 bases separating them.

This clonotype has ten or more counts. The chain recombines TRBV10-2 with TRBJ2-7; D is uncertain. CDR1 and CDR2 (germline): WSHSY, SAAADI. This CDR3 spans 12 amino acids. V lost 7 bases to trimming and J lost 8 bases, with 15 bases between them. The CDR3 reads CASTHTQSQQYF. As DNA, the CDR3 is TGCGCCAGCACCCACACCCAGTCCCAGCAGTACTTC.

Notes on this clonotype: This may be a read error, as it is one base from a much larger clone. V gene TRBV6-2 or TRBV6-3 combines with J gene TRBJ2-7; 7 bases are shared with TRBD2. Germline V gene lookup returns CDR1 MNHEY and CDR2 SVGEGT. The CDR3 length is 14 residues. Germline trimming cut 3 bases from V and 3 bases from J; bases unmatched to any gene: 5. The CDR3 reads CASSYLGGSYEQYF. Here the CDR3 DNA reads TGTGCCAGCAGTTATTTGGGCGGGAGCTACGAGCAGTACTTC.

CDR3: CASRLTLNTEAFF. CDR3 sequence (DNA): TGTGCCAGCAGGTTGACTTTGAACACTGAAGCTTTCTTT. This chain connects TRBV7-8 to TRBJ1-1; D gene ambiguous. V was clipped by 6 bases and J by 0 bases, with 8 bases between them. This CDR3 region has 13 residues. Germline CDR1 SGHVS, CDR2 FQNEAQ.

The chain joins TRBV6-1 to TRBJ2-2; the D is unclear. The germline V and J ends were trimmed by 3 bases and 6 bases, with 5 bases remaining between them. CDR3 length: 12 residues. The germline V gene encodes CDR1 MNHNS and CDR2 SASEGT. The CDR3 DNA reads TGTGCCAGCAGTGACAGGTCCGGGGAGCTGTTTTTT. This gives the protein CASSDRSGELFF.

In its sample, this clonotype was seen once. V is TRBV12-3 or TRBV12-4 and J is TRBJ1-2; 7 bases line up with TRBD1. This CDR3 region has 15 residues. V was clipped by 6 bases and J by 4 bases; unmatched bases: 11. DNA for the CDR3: TGTGCCAGCAGCTTCGGCGGACAGGCCAGCTATGGCTACACCTTC. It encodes CASSFGGQASYGYTF.

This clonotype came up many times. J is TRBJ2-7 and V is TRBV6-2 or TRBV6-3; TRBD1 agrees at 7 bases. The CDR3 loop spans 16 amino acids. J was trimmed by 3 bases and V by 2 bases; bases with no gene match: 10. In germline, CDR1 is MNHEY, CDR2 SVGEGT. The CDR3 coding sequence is TGTGCCAGCAGTTACACGCACCGGGACAGACTCTACGAGCAGTACTTC. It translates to CASSYTHRDRLYEQYF.

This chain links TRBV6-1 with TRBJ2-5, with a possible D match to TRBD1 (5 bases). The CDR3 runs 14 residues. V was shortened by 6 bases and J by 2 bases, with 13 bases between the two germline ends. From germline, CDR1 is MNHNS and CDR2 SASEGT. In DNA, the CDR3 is TGTGCCAGCAGCGACGTGGACACGCAAGAGACCCAGTACTTC. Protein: CASSDVDTQETQYF.

DNA of the CDR3: TGTGCCAGCAGCTTAGGAGGCAGGGGGCCCACCGGGGAGCTGTTTTTT. Translation: CASSLGGRGPTGELFF. This chain uses TRBV11-2 with TRBJ2-2, with 8 bases aligning to TRBD1. The J segment lost 4 bases and the V segment lost 1 base, leaving 5 bases of the junction unmatched. The germline gives CDR1 SGHAT, CDR2 FQNNGV. The CDR3 runs to 16 residues.

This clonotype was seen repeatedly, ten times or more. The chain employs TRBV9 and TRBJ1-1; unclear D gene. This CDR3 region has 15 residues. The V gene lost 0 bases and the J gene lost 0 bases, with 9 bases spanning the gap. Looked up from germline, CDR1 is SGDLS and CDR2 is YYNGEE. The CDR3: CASSVDPAMNTEAFF. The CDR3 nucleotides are TGTGCCAGCAGCGTAGATCCGGCCATGAACACTGAAGCTTTCTTT.